The 10 T cell receptor beta chains below were found in one sample sequenced in a study of beta chain features in type 1 diabetes. Every isolated RNA sample was fully reverse transcribed, so sequencing captured expressed TCRB transcripts. Profiling relied on immunoSEQ multiplex PCR, and the TCRdb table lists in-frame clones only, not all of them. The sample consists of 300,000 to 350,000 clones, 13% to 15% of them appearing once. The sequenced sample consisted of central memory CD4+ T cells from blood. These receptors came from a man aged 25-45 years in good health.

This clone was seen more than once but under ten times. The rearrangement links TRBV9 to TRBJ2-5, with D possibly being TRBD1 (6 bases). Deletions cut 2 bases from V and 2 bases from J, with 13 bases between. Germline CDR1 and CDR2: SGDLS and YYNGEE. The CDR3 runs 15 residues. The CDR3 reads CASSVGTLGQETQYF. CDR3 coding DNA: TGTGCCAGCAGCGTGGGGACACTAGGGCAAGAGACCCAGTACTTC.

The rearrangement links TRBV11-2 to TRBJ2-3; a weak D match, TRBD1 (6 bases). The CDR3 runs 14 residues. Trimming shortened V by 2 bases and J by 3 bases, and 9 bases separated the two germline ends. The germline V gene encodes CDR1 SGHAT and CDR2 FQNNGV. The CDR3 protein is CASSLQGRTDTQYF. DNA for the CDR3: TGTGCCAGCAGCTTACAGGGGCGAACAGATACGCAGTATTTT.

J is TRBJ2-4 and V is TRBV7-2; 7 positions match TRBD2. The J segment lost 7 bases and the V segment lost 6 bases, leaving 9 bases of the junction unmatched. The germline V gene has CDR1 SGHTA and CDR2 FQGNSA. The CDR3 is 14 residues long. Here the CDR3 reads CASSAASGPNIQYF. Here the CDR3 DNA reads TGTGCCAGCAGTGCCGCTAGCGGCCCTAACATTCAGTACTTC.

This clone came up a few times. The chain has TRBV7-7 and TRBJ2-7; the D call may be TRBD1 or TRBD2 (5 bases each). V was clipped by 5 bases and J by 5 bases, with 13 bases between them. This CDR3 has 13 amino acids. CDR1 is SSHAT and CDR2 is FNYEAQ in the germline V gene (reference sequence). The CDR3 reads CASSVDGAHEQYF. The CDR3 DNA is TGTGCCAGCAGCGTCGACGGGGCCCACGAGCAGTACTTC.

This clone was detected many times. The rearrangement joins TRBV19 to TRBJ2-3; TRBD1 or TRBD2 may be the D gene (7 bases each). V dropped 7 bases and J dropped 6 bases, with 17 bases sitting between them. The germline gives CDR1 LNHDA, CDR2 SQIVND (reference sequence). The CDR3 contains 14 residues. The CDR3 here is CASTSGGAQDTQYF. CDR3 sequence (DNA): TGTGCCAGTACCTCAGGGGGGGCTCAGGATACGCAGTATTTT. Based on the CDR3 plus reference TRBV19 and TRBJ2-3, the full variable domain is DGGITQSPKYLFRKEGQNVTLSCEQNLNHDAMYWYRQDPGQGLRLIYYSQIVNDFQKGDIAEGYSVSREKKESFPLTVTSAQKNPTAFYLCASTSGGAQDTQYFGPGTRLTVL.

In this sample, this clone turned up a few times. The same CDR3 is also encoded by other DNA sequences in this sample. V usage is TRBV6-1 and J usage is TRBJ1-1; maybe TRBD1 (5 bases). Deletions cut 6 bases from V and 8 bases from J, with 10 bases between. Germline V CDR1 and CDR2: MNHNS, SASEGT. The CDR3 contains 11 residues. The CDR3 loop reads CASSRQGEAFF. The CDR3 region has the DNA TGTGCCAGCAGCCGTCAGGGCGAAGCTTTCTTT.

Of note for this clone: The same CDR3 also results from other DNA sequences found in this sample. This chain links TRBV25-1 with TRBJ2-2; D tentatively fits TRBD1 or TRBD2 (6 bases each). The CDR3 has 12 amino acids. Germline loops: CDR1 MGHDK, CDR2 SYGVNS. With 7 bases removed from V and 5 bases from J, the gap between germline ends came to 8 bases. CDR3 in amino acids: CASKGGTGELFF. The CDR3 DNA is TGTGCCAGCAAAGGGGGGACCGGGGAGCTGTTTTTT.

This clone showed up many times. This chain uses TRBV4-3 with TRBJ2-7; 7 nucleotides agree with TRBD1. The CDR3 sequence is 14 residues long. The germline V gene encodes CDR1 LGHNA and CDR2 YSLEER. V lost 4 bases, J lost 1 base, and 4 bases stayed unmatched. Here the CDR3 DNA reads TGCGCCAGCAGCCTGGGACAGCAATCCTACGAGCAGTACTTC. Encoded protein: CASSLGQQSYEQYF.

Ten or more counts support this clone. The V and J genes are TRBV10-3 and TRBJ2-3, with D unclear. There are 12 residues in the CDR3. Trimming took 5 bases from V and 0 from J, leaving 3 bases between them. The germline gives CDR1 ENHRY, CDR2 SYGVKD. The CDR3 sequence is CAISPSTDTQYF. CDR3 in DNA: TGTGCCATCAGTCCGAGCACAGATACGCAGTATTTT.

This clone was seen ten or more times. V and J are TRBV11-3 and TRBJ1-1; D uncertain. V lost 0 bases, J lost 1 base, and 9 bases lay in between. The germline gives CDR1 SGHNT, CDR2 YENEEA. This CDR3 has 15 amino acids. CDR3 amino acids: CASSLDRAGNTEAFF. CDR3 DNA sequence: TGTGCCAGCAGCTTAGATCGGGCAGGGAACACTGAAGCTTTCTTT.